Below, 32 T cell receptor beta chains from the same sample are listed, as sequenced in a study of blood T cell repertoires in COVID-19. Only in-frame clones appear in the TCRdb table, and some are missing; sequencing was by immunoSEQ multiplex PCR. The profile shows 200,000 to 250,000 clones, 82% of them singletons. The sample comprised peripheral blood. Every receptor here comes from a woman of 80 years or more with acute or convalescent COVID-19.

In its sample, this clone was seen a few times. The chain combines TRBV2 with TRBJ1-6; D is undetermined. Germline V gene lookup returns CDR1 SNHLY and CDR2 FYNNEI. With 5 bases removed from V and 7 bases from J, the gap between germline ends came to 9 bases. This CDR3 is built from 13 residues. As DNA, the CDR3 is TGTGCCAGCAGTTCCACAGAAAATTCACCCCTCCACTTT. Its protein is CASSSTENSPLHF.

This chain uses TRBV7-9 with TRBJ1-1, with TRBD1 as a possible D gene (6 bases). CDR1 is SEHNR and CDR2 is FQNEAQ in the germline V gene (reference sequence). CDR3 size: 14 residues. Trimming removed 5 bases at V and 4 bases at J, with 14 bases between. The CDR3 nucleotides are TGTGCCAGCAGCCCCGAGGGGGGGAGCACTGAAGCTTTCTTT. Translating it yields CASSPEGGSTEAFF.

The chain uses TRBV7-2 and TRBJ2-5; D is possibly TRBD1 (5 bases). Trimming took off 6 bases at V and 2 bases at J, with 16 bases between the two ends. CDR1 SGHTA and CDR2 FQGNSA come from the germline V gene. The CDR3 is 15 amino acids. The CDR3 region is CASSSQGFRQETQYF. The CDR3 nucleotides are TGTGCCAGCAGTTCCCAGGGTTTTCGGCAAGAGACCCAGTACTTC. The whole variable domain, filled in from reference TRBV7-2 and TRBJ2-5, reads GAGVSQSPSNKVTEKGKDVELRCDPISGHTALYWYRQSLGQGLEFLIYFQGNSAPDKSGLPSDRFSAERTGGSVSTLTIQRTQQEDSAVYLCASSSQGFRQETQYFGPGTRLLVL.

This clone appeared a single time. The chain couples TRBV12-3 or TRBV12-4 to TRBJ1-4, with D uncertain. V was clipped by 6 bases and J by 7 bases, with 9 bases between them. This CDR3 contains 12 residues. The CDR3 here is CASSRIAEKLFF. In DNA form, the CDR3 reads TGTGCCAGCAGCCGAATAGCTGAAAAACTGTTTTTT.

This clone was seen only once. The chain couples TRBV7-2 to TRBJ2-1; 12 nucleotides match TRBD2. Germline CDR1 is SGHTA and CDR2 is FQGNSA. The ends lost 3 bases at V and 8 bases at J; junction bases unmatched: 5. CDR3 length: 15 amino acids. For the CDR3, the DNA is TGTGCCAGCAGCTTCCTGCTAGCGGGGGGGGATGAGCAGTTCTTC. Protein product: CASSFLLAGGDEQFF.

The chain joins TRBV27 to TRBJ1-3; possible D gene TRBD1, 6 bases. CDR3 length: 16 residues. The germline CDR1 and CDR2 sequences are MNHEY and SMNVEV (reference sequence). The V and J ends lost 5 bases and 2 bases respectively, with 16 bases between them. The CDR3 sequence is CASSHRGGSTGNTIYF. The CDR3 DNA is TGTGCCAGCAGTCATAGAGGGGGATCGACTGGAAACACCATATATTTT.

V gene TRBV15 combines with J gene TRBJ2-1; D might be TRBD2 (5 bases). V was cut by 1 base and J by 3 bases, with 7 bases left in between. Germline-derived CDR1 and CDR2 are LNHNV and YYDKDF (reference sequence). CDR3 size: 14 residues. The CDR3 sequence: CATSRAEGYNEQFF. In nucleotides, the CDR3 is TGTGCCACCAGCAGAGCAGAGGGCTACAATGAGCAGTTCTTC.

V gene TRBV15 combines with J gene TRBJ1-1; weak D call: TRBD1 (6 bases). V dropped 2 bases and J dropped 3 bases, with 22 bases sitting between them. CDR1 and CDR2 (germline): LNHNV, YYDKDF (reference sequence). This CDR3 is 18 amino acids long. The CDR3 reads CATSRPTGSGIRHTEAFF. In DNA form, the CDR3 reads TGTGCCACCAGCAGACCTACAGGGTCGGGAATTCGGCACACTGAAGCTTTCTTT.

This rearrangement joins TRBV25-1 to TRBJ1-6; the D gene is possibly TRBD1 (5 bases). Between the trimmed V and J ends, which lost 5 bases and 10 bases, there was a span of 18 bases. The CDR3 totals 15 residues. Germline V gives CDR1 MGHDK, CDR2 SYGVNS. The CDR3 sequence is CASSTSGGLRSPLHF. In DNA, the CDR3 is TGTGCCAGCAGTACCTCCGGGGGGTTGAGGTCACCCCTCCACTTT.

The CDR3 nucleotides are TGTGCCAGCAGTTACGGTGCGGGCAGTGAAGCTTTCTTT. It yields the protein CASSYGAGSEAFF. The chain uses TRBV6-5 and TRBJ1-1; no clear D. The CDR3 is 13 amino acids. With 2 bases removed from V and 7 bases from J, the gap between germline ends came to 11 bases. The germline V gene has CDR1 MNHEY and CDR2 SVGAGI.

The CDR3 sequence is CASSSLATTDTQYF. In nucleotides, the CDR3 is TGTGCCAGCAGCTCCCTAGCGACCACAGATACGCAGTATTTT. The chain has TRBV7-6 and TRBJ2-3; D is perhaps TRBD2 (6 bases). The CDR3 length is 14 residues. Per the germline V gene, CDR1 is SGHVS and CDR2 is FNYEAQ. Trimming took off 4 bases at V and 2 bases at J, with 10 bases between the two ends.

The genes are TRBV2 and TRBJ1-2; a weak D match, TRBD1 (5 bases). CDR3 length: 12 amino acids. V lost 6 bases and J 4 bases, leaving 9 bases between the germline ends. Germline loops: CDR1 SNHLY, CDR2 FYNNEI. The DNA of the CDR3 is TGTGCCAGCAGGCAGGGATTCTATGGCTACACCTTC. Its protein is CASRQGFYGYTF.

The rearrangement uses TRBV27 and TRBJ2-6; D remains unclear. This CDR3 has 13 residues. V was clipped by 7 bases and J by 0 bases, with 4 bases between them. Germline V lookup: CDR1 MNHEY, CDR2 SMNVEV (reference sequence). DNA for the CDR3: TGTGCCAGCACCCTCTCTGGGGCCAACGTCCTGACTTTC. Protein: CASTLSGANVLTF.

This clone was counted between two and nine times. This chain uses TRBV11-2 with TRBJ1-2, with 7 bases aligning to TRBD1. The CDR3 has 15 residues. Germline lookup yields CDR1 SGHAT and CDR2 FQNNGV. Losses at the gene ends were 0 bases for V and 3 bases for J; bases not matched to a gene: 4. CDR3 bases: TGTGCCAGCAGCTTAGATCAGGGACAGTACTATGGCTACACCTTC. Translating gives CASSLDQGQYYGYTF.

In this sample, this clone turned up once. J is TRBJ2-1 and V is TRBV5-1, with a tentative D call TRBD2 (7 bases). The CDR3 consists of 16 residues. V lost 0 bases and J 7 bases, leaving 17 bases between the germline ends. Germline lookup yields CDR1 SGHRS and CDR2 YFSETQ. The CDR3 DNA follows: TGCGCCAGCAGCTTGGGAGCTAGCGGTGGACAGAATGAGCAGTTCTTC. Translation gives CASSLGASGGQNEQFF.

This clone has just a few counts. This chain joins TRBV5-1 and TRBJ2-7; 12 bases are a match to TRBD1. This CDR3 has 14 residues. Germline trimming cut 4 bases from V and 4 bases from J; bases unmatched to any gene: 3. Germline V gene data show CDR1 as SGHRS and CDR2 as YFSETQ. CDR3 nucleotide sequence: TGCGCCAGCAGCAGGGGACAGGGGGCATACGAGCAGTACTTC. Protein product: CASSRGQGAYEQYF. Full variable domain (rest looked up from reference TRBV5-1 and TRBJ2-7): KAGVTQTPRYLIKTRGQQVTLSCSPISGHRSVSWYQQTPGQGLQFLFEYFSETQRNKGNFPGRFSGRQFSNSRSEMNVSTLELGDSALYLCASSRGQGAYEQYFGPGTRLTVT.

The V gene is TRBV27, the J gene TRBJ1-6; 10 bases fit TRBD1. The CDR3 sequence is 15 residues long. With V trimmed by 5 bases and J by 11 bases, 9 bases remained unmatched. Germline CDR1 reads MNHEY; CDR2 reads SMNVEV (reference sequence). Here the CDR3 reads CASSPSGTGVPPLHF. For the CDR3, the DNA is TGTGCCAGCAGTCCTTCGGGGACAGGGGTTCCACCCCTCCACTTT.

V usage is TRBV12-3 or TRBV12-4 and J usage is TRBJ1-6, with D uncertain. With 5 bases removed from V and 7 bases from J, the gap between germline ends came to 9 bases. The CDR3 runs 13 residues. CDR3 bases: TGTGCCAGCAGTCCAGGTATGAATTCACCCCTCCACTTT. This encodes CASSPGMNSPLHF.

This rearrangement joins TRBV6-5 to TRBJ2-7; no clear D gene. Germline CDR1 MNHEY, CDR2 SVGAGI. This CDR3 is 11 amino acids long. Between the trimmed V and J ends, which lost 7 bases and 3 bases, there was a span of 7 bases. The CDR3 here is CASNNGYEQYF. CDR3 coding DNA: TGTGCCAGCAACAATGGCTACGAGCAGTACTTC.

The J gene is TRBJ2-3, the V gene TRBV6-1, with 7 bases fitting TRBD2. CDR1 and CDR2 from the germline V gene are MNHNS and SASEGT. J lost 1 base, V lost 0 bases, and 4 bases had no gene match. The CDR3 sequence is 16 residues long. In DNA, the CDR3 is TGTGCCAGCAGTGAAGCATTGGCGGGGGGCACAGATACGCAGTATTTT. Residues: CASSEALAGGTDTQYF.

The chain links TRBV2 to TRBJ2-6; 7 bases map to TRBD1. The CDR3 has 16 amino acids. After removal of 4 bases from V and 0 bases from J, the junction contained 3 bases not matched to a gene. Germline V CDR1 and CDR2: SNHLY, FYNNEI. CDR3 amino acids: CASSARDSSGANVLTF. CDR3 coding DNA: TGTGCCAGCAGTGCCCGGGACAGCTCTGGGGCCAACGTCCTGACTTTC.

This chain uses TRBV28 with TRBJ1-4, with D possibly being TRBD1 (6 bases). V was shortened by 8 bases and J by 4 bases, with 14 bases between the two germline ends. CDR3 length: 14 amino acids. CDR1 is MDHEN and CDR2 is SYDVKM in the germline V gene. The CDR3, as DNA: TGTGCCAGCGCGGAGACAGGTTATAATGAAAAACTGTTTTTT. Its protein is CASAETGYNEKLFF. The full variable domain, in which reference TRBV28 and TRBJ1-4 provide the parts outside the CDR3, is DVKVTQSSRYLVKRTGEKVFLECVQDMDHENMFWYRQDPGLGLRLIYFSYDVKMKEKGDIPEGYSVSREKKERFSLILESASTNQTSMYLCASAETGYNEKLFFGSGTQLSVL.

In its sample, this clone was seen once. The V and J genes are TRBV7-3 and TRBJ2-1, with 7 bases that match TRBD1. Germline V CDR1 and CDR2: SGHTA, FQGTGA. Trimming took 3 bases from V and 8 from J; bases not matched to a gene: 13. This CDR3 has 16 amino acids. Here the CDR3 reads CASSLLPGTASYEQFF. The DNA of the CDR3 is TGTGCCAGCAGCTTGCTACCAGGGACAGCCAGCTATGAGCAGTTCTTC. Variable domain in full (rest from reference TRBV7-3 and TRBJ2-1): GAGVSQTPSNKVTEKGKYVELRCDPISGHTALYWYRQSLGQGPEFLIYFQGTGAADDSGLPNDRFFAVRPEGSVSTLKIQRTERGDSAVYLCASSLLPGTASYEQFFGPGTRLTVL.

The CDR3 region has the DNA TGTGCCAGCAGCCCACGCGGGGGGCTTGTATCGGTTACTGAAGCTTTCTTT. Protein product: CASSPRGGLVSVTEAFF. The chain is built from TRBV7-9 and TRBJ1-1; possibly TRBD1 for D (6 bases). CDR3 length: 17 residues. CDR1 is SEHNR and CDR2 is FQNEAQ in the germline V gene (reference sequence). Trimming removed 5 bases from V and 5 bases from J, with 24 bases in between.

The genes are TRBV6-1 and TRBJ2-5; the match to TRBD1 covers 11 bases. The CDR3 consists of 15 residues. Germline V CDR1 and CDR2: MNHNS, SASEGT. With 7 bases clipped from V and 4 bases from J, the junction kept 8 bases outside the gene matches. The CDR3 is CASTALGQGGETQYF. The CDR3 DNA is TGTGCCAGCACCGCCTTGGGACAGGGGGGAGAGACCCAGTACTTC.

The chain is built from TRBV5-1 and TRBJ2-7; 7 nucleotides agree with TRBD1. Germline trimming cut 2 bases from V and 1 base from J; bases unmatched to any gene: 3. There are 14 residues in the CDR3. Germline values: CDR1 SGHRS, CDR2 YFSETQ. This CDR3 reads CASSLNRGSYEQYF. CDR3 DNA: TGCGCCAGCAGCTTAAACAGGGGTTCCTACGAGCAGTACTTC.

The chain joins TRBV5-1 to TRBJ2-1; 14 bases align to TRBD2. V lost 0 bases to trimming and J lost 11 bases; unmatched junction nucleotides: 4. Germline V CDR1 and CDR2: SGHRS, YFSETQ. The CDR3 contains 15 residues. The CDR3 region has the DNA TGCGCCAGCAGCTTGGATGGGACTAGCGGGGGTAAGCAGTTCTTC. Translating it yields CASSLDGTSGGKQFF.

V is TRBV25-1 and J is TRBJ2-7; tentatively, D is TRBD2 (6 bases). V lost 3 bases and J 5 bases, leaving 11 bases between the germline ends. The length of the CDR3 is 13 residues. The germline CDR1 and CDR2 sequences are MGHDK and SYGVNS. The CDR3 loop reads CASSDPGGNEQYF. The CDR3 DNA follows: TGTGCCAGCAGTGATCCCGGGGGAAACGAGCAGTACTTC.

CDR3 nucleotides: TGTGCCAGCAGCTCGTCTAGCGGGGGTGTCTACGAGCAGTACTTC. As protein: CASSSSSGGVYEQYF. The V call is TRBV7-8, the J call TRBJ2-7; 10 bases are shared with TRBD2. Germline CDR1 and CDR2: SGHVS and FQNEAQ. Unmatched junction bases numbered 6, after V lost 4 bases and J lost 3 bases. The CDR3 totals 15 residues. Looking up the rest from reference TRBV7-8 and TRBJ2-7 gives the full variable domain: GAGVSQSPRYKVAKRGQDVALRCDPISGHVSLFWYQQALGQGPEFLTYFQNEAQLDKSGLPSDRFFAERPEGSVSTLKIQRTQQEDSAVYLCASSSSSGGVYEQYFGPGTRLTVT.

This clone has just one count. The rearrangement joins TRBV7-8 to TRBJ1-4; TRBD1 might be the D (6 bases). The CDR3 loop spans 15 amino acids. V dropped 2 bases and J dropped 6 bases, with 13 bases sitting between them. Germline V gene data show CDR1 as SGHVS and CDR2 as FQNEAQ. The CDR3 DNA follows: TGTGCCAGCAGCTTAAGCGGCAGGGGAGATGAAAAACTGTTTTTT. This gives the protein CASSLSGRGDEKLFF.

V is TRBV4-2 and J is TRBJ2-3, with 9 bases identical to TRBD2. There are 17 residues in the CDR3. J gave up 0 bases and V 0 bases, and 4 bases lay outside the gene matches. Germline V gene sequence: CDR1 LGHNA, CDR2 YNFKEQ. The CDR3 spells CASSQENSGGSTDTQYF. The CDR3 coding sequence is TGTGCCAGCAGCCAAGAGAATAGCGGGGGAAGCACAGATACGCAGTATTTT.

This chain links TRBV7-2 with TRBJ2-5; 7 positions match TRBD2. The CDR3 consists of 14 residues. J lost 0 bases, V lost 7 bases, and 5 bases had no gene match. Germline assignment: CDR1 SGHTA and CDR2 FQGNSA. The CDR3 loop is CASTEAGYQETQYF. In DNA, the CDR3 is TGTGCCAGCACTGAAGCGGGGTACCAAGAGACCCAGTACTTC. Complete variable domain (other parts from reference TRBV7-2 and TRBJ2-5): GAGVSQSPSNKVTEKGKDVELRCDPISGHTALYWYRQSLGQGLEFLIYFQGNSAPDKSGLPSDRFSAERTGGSVSTLTIQRTQQEDSAVYLCASTEAGYQETQYFGPGTRLLVL.